This paragraph covers one TCR beta chain sequence. Its target is not known. These data are taken from a study of cytomegalovirus exposure and HLA in healthy donors. General observations from the study: When the data were analyzed later, several of the most significant clusters appeared to be linked to common viral pathogens. An Asian-associated ancestry cluster reportedly showed fewer N-insertions than the approximately 650-donor mean in a later analysis. Data from an earlier analysis indicated that most TCR beta V segments were productive either about 90% or about 30% of the time.

CDR1 is SNHLY and CDR2 is FYNNEI in the germline V gene. The CDR3 is 15 amino acids. Between the trimmed V and J ends, which lost 8 bases and 2 bases, there was a span of 15 bases. The primer mix had 60 Vbeta and 13 Jbeta primers. Assay used: immunoSEQ multiplex PCR; TCRdb lists only in-frame clones, some missing. The table shows approximately 280,000 clones, with roughly 90% occurring only once. Material: PBMCs. This clonotype was obtained from a woman aged 18-29 years in good health and CMV-seronegative. The chain joins TRBV2 to TRBJ2-2, with D perhaps TRBD2 (5 bases). The CDR3 coding sequence is TGTGCCAGCGCCGGAGGAGCGGCCAACACCGGGGAGCTGTTTTTT. This codes for CASAGGAANTGELFF.